This T cell receptor beta chain was recovered during a study of tumor-infiltrating lymphocytes in primary liver carcinoma. TCR beta cDNA was reverse-transcribed from roughly 520 ng of total RNA. The reaction used a constant-region primer and ProtoScript II reverse transcriptase. What produced the TCR beta libraries was three nested multiplex PCR rounds using slightly modified ARM-PCR. Use of TRBV1-TRBV30 forward primers with a C-beta reverse primer characterized the first two PCR rounds, which lasted around 9 cycles each. Using its own MiXCR run on the multiplex PCR reads, TCRdb lists one record per CDR3 protein. The sample lists tens of thousands of distinct CDR3 sequences; roughly three quarters were seen once. V lost 5 bases to trimming and J lost 10 bases, with 14 bases between them. CDR1 and CDR2 (germline): SEHNR, FQNEAQ (reference sequence). The CDR3 covers 12 residues. It was from about 19-30 mg of unsorted bulk tissue that RNA and DNA were co-extracted. Surgeons resected the patients' primary liver carcinomas. Five discrete regions of every tumor underwent sampling. In every tumor sample, viable tumor cells made up over 85%.

The receptor was isolated from a woman younger than 45 with primary liver carcinoma and hepatitis B virus infection. The chain has TRBV7-9 and TRBJ2-5; D gene uncertain. The source material was liver tumor tissue from sampling region 5. Noted subset: tumor region T5, tumor centre. CDR3: CASSRSDGNQYF. The CDR3 DNA reads TGTGCCAGCAGCCGAAGTGACGGAAACCAGTACTTC.